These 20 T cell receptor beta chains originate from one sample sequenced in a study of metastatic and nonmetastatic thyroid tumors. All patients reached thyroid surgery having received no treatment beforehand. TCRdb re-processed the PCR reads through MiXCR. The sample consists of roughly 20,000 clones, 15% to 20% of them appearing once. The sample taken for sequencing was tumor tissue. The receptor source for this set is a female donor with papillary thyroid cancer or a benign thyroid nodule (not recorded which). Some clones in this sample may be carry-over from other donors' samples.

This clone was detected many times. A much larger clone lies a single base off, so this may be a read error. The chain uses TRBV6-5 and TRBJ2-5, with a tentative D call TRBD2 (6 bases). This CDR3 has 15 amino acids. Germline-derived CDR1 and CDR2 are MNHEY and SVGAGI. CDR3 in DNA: TGTGCCAGCGGTTATAAGGGGCGGGGCTTTGGGACCCAGTACTTC. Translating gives CASGYKGRGFGTQYF.

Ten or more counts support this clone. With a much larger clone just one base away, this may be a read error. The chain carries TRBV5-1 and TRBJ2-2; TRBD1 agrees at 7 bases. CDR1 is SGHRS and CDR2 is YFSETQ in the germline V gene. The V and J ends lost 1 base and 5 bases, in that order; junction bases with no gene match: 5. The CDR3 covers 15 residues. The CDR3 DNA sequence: TGCGCCAGCAGCTTGACAGGGGTGGGGACCGGGGAGCTGTTTTTT. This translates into CASSLTGVGTGELFF.

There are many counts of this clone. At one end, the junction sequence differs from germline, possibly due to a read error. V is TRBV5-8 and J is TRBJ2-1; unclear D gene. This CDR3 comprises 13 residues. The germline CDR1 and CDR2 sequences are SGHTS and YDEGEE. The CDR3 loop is CASSLQYYTEQFF. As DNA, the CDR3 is TGTGCCAGCAGCTTACAGTATTACACTGAGCAGTTCTTC. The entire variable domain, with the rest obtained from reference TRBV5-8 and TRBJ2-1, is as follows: EAGVTQSPTHLIKTRGQQATLRCSPISGHTSVYWYQQALGLGLQFLLWYDEGEERNRGNFPPRFSGRQFPNYSSELNVNALELEDSALYLCASSLQYYTEQFFGPGTRLTVL.

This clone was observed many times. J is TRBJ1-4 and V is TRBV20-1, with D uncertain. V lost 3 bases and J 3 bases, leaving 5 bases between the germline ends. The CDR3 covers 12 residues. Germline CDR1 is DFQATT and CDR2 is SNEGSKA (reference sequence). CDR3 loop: CSASYANEKLFF. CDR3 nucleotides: TGCAGTGCTAGTTATGCTAATGAAAAACTGTTTTTT.

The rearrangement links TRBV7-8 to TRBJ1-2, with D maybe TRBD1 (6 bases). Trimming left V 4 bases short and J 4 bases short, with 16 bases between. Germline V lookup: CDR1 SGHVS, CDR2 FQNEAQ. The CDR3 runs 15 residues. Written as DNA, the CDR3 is TGTGCCAGCAGCTCCCCAGGGGTCTATGGCTATGGCTACACCTTC. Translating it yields CASSSPGVYGYGYTF.

The CDR3 protein is CASSVVWINYGYTF. The CDR3 bases are TGTGCCAGCAGCGTAGTGTGGATTAACTATGGCTACACCTTC. This chain uses TRBV9 with TRBJ1-2; D remains ambiguous. Looked up from germline, CDR1 is SGDLS and CDR2 is YYNGEE. The length of the CDR3 is 14 residues. V lost 0 bases to trimming and J lost 1 base, with 7 bases between them.

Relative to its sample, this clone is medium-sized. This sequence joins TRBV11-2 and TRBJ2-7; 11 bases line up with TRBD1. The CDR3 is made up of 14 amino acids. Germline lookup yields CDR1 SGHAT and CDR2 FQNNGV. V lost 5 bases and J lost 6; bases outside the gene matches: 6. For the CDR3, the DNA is TGTGCCAGCAGCCCTCGGACAGGGGGCCGCGAGCAGTACTTC. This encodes CASSPRTGGREQYF.

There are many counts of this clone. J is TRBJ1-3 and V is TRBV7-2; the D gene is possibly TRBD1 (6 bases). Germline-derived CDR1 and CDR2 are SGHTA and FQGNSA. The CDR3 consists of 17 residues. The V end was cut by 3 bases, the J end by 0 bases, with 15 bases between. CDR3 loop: CASSFQHGTNSGNTIYF. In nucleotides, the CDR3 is TGTGCCAGCAGCTTCCAACATGGGACAAACTCTGGAAACACCATATATTTT.

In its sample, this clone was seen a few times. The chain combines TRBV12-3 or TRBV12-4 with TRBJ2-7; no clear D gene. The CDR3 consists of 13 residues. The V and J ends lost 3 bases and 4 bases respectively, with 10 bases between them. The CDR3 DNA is TGTGCCAGCAGTTTTGGCCGAGAATACGAGCAGTACTTC. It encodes CASSFGREYEQYF.

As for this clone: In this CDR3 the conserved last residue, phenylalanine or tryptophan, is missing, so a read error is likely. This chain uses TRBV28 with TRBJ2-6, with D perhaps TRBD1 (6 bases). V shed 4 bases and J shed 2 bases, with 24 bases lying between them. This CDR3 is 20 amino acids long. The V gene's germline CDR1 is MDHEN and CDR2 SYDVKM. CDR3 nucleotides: TGTGCCAGCAGTTACCGGGGAGCAGGGGTCCTTTTAGCTGGGGCCAACGTCCTGACTTTG. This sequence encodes CASSYRGAGVLLAGANVLTL.

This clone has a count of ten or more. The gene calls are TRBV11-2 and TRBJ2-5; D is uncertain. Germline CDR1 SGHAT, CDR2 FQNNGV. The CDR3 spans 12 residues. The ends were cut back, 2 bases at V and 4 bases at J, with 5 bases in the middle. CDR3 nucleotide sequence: TGTGCCAGCAGCTTAACGGGAGAGACCCAGTACTTC. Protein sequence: CASSLTGETQYF.

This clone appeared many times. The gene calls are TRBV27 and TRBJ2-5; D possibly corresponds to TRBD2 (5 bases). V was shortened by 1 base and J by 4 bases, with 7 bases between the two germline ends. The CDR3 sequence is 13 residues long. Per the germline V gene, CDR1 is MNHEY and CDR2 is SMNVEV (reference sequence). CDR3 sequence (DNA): TGTGCCAGCAGTTTATTTCGGGGAGAGACCCAGTACTTC. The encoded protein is CASSLFRGETQYF.

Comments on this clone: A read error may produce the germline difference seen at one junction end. The CDR3 sequence: CASSPPAGGNTVELFF. CDR3 DNA: TGTGCCAGCAGCCCCCCCGCGGGAGGCAACACCGTGGAGCTGTTTTTC. The chain has TRBV7-3 and TRBJ2-2; 8 nucleotides align to TRBD2. This CDR3 region has 16 residues. Germline assignment: CDR1 SGHTA and CDR2 FQGTGA.

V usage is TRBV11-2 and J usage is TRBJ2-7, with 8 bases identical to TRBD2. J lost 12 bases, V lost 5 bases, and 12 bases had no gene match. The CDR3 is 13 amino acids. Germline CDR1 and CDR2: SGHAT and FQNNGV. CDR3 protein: CASSPGGGGEVYF. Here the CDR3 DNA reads TGTGCCAGCAGCCCCGGGGGGGGGGGCGAGGTGTACTTC.

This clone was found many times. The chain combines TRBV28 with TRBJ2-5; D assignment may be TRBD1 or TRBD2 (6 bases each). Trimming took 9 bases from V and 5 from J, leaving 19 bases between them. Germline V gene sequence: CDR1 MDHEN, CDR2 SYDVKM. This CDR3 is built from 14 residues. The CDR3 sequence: CARGGGPTVETQYF. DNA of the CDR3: TGTGCCAGGGGTGGGGGGCCGACGGTGGAGACCCAGTACTTC.

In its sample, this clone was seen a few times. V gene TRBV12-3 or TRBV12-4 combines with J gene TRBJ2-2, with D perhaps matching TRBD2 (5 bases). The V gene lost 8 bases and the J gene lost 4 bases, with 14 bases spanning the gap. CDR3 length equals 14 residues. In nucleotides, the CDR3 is TGTGCCAGCGGTCTAGCCGGGTCCACCGGGGAGCTGTTTTTT. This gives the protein CASGLAGSTGELFF.

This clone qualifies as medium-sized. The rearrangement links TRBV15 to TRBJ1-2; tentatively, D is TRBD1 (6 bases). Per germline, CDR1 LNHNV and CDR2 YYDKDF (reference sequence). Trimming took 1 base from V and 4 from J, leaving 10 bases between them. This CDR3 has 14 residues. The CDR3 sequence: CATSRGTASYGYTF. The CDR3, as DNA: TGTGCCACCAGCAGAGGGACAGCCAGCTATGGCTACACCTTC.

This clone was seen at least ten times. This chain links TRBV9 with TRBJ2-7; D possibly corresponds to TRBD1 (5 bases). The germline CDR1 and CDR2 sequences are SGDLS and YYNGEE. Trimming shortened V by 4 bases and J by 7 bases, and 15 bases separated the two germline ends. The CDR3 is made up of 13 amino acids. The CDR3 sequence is CASSSLQGSEQYF. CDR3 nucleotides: TGTGCCAGCAGCTCCCTCCAGGGAAGTGAGCAGTACTTC.

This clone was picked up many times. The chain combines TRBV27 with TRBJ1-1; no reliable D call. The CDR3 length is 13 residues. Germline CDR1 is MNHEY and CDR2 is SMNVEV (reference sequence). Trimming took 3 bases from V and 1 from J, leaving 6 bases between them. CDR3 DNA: TGTGCCAGCAGTTTCGATGAGAACACTGAAGCTTTCTTT. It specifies CASSFDENTEAFF.

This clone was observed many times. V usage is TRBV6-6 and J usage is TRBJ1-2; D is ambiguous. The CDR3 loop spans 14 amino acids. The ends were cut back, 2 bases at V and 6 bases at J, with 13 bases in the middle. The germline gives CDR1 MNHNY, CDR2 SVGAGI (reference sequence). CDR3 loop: CASSYRGSGNGYTF. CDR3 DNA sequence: TGTGCCAGCAGTTACCGGGGATCCGGAAATGGCTACACCTTC.